This T cell receptor beta chain was captured in a study of cytomegalovirus exposure and HLA in healthy donors. Primers for the PCR totalled 60 Vbeta and 13 Jbeta. Data came from immunoSEQ multiplex PCR; TCRdb stores just in-frame clones and leaves some out. The sample holds some 200,000 clones; 79% are singletons and the top ten take approximately 1.5%. This clone was picked up a small number of times. This receptor was taken from a girl aged 10 to 17 in good health and CMV-seropositive. Sequenced input: PBMCs.

The CDR3 bases are TGCGCCAGCAGCTTATCTCCTATAAGCTCCTACAATGAGCAGTTCTTC. Protein sequence: CASSLSPISSYNEQFF. The V call is TRBV5-1, the J call TRBJ2-1, with unresolved D. V was pared by 2 bases and J by 0 bases, with 12 bases between. The germline V gene encodes CDR1 SGHRS and CDR2 YFSETQ. This CDR3 region has 16 residues.